Below, 20 T cell receptor beta chains from the same sample are listed, as sequenced in a study of tumor-infiltrating lymphocytes in primary liver carcinoma. Unsorted whole blood supplied the RNA, and germline DNA was extracted too. Starting from roughly 0.5 ug of total RNA, TCR beta cDNA was produced with a primer in the constant region. Amplification in three nested multiplex PCR rounds with slightly modified ARM-PCR gave rise to TCR beta libraries. Investigators reported that the first two PCR rounds, at 10 cycles each, used TRBV1-TRBV30 forward primers with a C-beta reverse primer. In TCRdb, the multiplex PCR reads were re-called with MiXCR into one record per CDR3 protein. The sample lists about 330,000 distinct CDR3 sequences; about two thirds were seen once. Sample: peripheral blood. The receptors originated from a man aged 35 to 55 with primary liver carcinoma and hepatitis B virus infection.

This clonotype was picked up many times. The chain has TRBV6-5 and TRBJ2-7; possible D gene TRBD1, 6 bases. Germline CDR1 reads MNHEY; CDR2 reads SVGAGI. V lost 2 bases, J lost 3 bases, and 14 bases lay in between. The length of the CDR3 is 15 residues. This CDR3 reads CASSYPTGTFYEQYF. CDR3 DNA sequence: TGTGCCAGCAGTTACCCCACAGGGACCTTCTACGAGCAGTACTTC.

A word on this clonotype: This may come from a read error, since a much larger clone is one base off. The CDR3 ends on some other residue instead of the conserved phenylalanine or tryptophan, so this is likely a read error. J is TRBJ2-3 and V is TRBV6-4; D not certain. Germline CDR1 reads MRHNA; CDR2 reads SNTAGT. The CDR3 extends over 13 amino acids. V lost 0 bases, J lost 2 bases, and 3 bases lay in between. The CDR3 DNA sequence: TGTGCCAGCAGTGACTCAGACACAGATACGCAGTATCTT. Amino acid sequence: CASSDSDTDTQYL.

Comment on this clonotype: Lacking the conserved final phenylalanine or tryptophan, this CDR3 likely reflects a read error. Because the CDR3's place on the DNA is in doubt, the DNA is left out and the CDR3 is given as listed by TCRdb. J is TRBJ2-3 and V is TRBV29-1. The CDR3 region is 12 residues in length, termini included. In germline, CDR1 is SQVTM, CDR2 ANQGSEA. CDR3 sequence: CSVVITTDTRYS.

The chain joins TRBV6-1 to TRBJ1-4; tentatively, D is TRBD1 (5 bases). Germline V gene lookup returns CDR1 MNHNS and CDR2 SASEGT. V lost 4 bases and J 4 bases, leaving 10 bases between the germline ends. The CDR3 consists of 14 residues. This CDR3 reads CASSGRDRNEKLFF. In DNA, the CDR3 is TGTGCCAGCAGTGGCCGGGACCGTAATGAAAAACTGTTTTTT.

As for this clonotype: A much larger clone differs by one base, so this may be a read error. V usage is TRBV6-1 and J usage is TRBJ2-7, with unresolved D. Germline CDR1 reads MNHNS; CDR2 reads SASEGT. This CDR3 is 12 amino acids long. In DNA, the CDR3 is TGTGCCAGCAGTGAATTCGGCTACGAGGAGTACTTC. Protein product: CASSEFGYEEYF.

In its sample, this clonotype was seen many times. The chain joins TRBV5-4 to TRBJ2-5, with a possible D match to TRBD2 (5 bases). The V end lost 3 bases, the J end lost 2 bases, and 8 bases lay between the germline ends. Germline loops: CDR1 SGHNT, CDR2 YYREEE (reference sequence). The CDR3 covers 13 residues. CDR3 bases: TGTGCCAGCAGCTCCCGGGATCAAGAGACCCAGTACTTC. It specifies CASSSRDQETQYF.

This clonotype was recorded many times. CDR3 in DNA: TGTGCCATCAGTGAGTCTCAGGCCGACAATGAAAAACTGTTTTTT. Translated, it gives CAISESQADNEKLFF. V is TRBV10-3 and J is TRBJ1-4, with D unclear. Trimming stripped 0 bases from V and 5 bases from J, with 10 bases between. This CDR3 contains 15 residues. Germline assignment: CDR1 ENHRY and CDR2 SYGVKD.

Regarding this clonotype: The germline gene is not matched at one end of the junction; a read error may be the cause. The chain has TRBV7-8 and TRBJ1-1, with D perhaps TRBD1 (5 bases). Germline loops: CDR1 SGHVS, CDR2 FQNEAQ. The CDR3 covers 14 residues. CDR3 DNA: TGTGCTAGCAGCCCTAACCAGGGAGGGACTGAAGCTTTCTTT. Its translation: CASSPNQGGTEAFF. The full variable domain, with the rest looked up from reference TRBV7-8 and TRBJ1-1, is GAGVSQSPRYKVAKRGQDVALRCDPISGHVSLFWYQQALGQGPEFLTYFQNEAQLDKSGLPSDRFFAERPEGSVSTLKIQRTQQEDSAVYLCASSPNQGGTEAFFGQGTRLTVV.

In regard to this clonotype: Relative to the germline gene, one junction end is altered; a read error may explain this. The V and J genes are TRBV12-3 or TRBV12-4 and TRBJ2-5, with 7 nucleotides matching TRBD2. This CDR3 spans 12 amino acids. The CDR3 region is CAVTWGGETQYF. CDR3 in DNA: TGTGCCGTGACATGGGGAGGGGAGACCCAGTACTTT.

V and J are TRBV6-2 or TRBV6-3 and TRBJ2-2, with no clear D. V was trimmed by 6 bases and J by 0 bases, leaving 14 bases between them. CDR1 MNHEY and CDR2 SVGEGT come from the germline V gene. CDR3 length: 16 amino acids. The chain's CDR3 is CASRYVRTANTGELFF. DNA for the CDR3: TGTGCCAGCAGATATGTTAGGACCGCGAACACCGGGGAGCTGTTTTTT.

V usage is TRBV5-1 and J usage is TRBJ2-3, with TRBD1 matching over 8 bases. Trimming at V came to 7 bases and at J to 2 bases, leaving 9 bases not matched to a gene. The length of the CDR3 is 15 residues. Germline CDR1 is SGHRS and CDR2 is YFSETQ. DNA of the CDR3: TGCGCCAGCGGCCTAGGGACAGGATACACAGATACGCAGTATTTT. This encodes CASGLGTGYTDTQYF.

The sample holds many counts of this clonotype. This sequence joins TRBV11-3 and TRBJ2-7; D may be TRBD1 (6 bases). The CDR3 consists of 12 residues. CDR1 and CDR2 (germline): SGHNT, YENEEA. Deletions cut 8 bases from V and 3 bases from J, with 11 bases between. This CDR3 is CASPKDSYEQYF. The CDR3 region has the DNA TGTGCCAGCCCAAAGGACAGCTACGAGCAGTACTTC. The entire variable domain, with the rest obtained from reference TRBV11-3 and TRBJ2-7, is as follows: EAGVVQSPRYKIIEKKQPVAFWCNPISGHNTLYWYLQNLGQGPELLIRYENEEAVDDSQLPKDRFSAERLKGVDSTLKIQPAELGDSAVYLCASPKDSYEQYFGPGTRLTVT.

With respect to this clonotype: The junction and the germline gene differ at one end; a read error may be behind it. This chain connects TRBV6-6 to TRBJ1-2, with 8 positions matching TRBD1. The length of the CDR3 is 15 residues. CDR1 MNHNY and CDR2 SVGAGI come from the germline V gene (reference sequence). The CDR3 DNA reads as TGTGCCAGCAGTGCGAGACAGGGGACTGTCTATGGCTACAACTTC. Protein sequence: CASSARQGTVYGYNF.

The table lists this clonotype with a count of one. A much larger clone lies a single base off, so this may be a read error. This chain uses TRBV4-1 with TRBJ2-1; D is tentatively TRBD1 or TRBD2 (5 bases each). Per germline, CDR1 MGHRA and CDR2 YSYEKL. This CDR3 is 16 amino acids long. V was cut by 1 base and J by 2 bases, with 12 bases left in between. Here the CDR3 reads CASSQVLRDPYNEQFF. The CDR3 DNA follows: TGCGCCAGCAGCCAAGTTCTGAGGGACCCCTACAATGAGCAGTTCTTC.

In the case of this clonotype: One junction end does not reproduce the germline sequence, and a read error may be involved. The chain employs TRBV11-2 and TRBJ2-1; 7 bases fit TRBD2. The CDR3 sequence is 16 residues long. From germline, CDR1 is SGHAT and CDR2 FQNNGV. DNA for the CDR3: TGTGTCAGCAGTTTATCTCTAGCGGTCGTTTACAATGAGCAGTTCTTC. Translating gives CVSSLSLAVVYNEQFF.

Concerning this clonotype itself: One junction end disagrees with the germline gene, perhaps due to a read error. The genes are TRBV11-2 and TRBJ2-7, with D perhaps matching TRBD2 (6 bases). Germline V gene lookup returns CDR1 SGHAT and CDR2 FQNNGV. The CDR3 is 13 residues long. The chain's CDR3 is CANSLSYAGEQYF. CDR3 nucleotides: TGTGCCAACAGCTTATCATACGCGGGGGAGCAGTACTTC.

This clonotype was seen ten or more times. The rearrangement uses TRBV6-5 and TRBJ2-3, with a weak D call TRBD2 (6 bases). V gave up 6 bases and J gave up 2 bases, with 18 bases separating them. CDR3 length: 16 amino acids. Germline assignment: CDR1 MNHEY and CDR2 SVGAGI. CDR3 sequence (DNA): TGTGCCAGCAGCCGATCGGGACTCCAGAACACAGATACGCAGTATTTT. It is translated as CASSRSGLQNTDTQYF.

A remark on this clonotype: One end of the junction does not line up with germline, which may come from a read error. V is TRBV11-1 and J is TRBJ2-3; possibly TRBD2 for D (5 bases). This CDR3 is 15 amino acids long. Per germline, CDR1 SGHAT and CDR2 FQDESV (reference sequence). CDR3 in DNA: TGTGCCAACAGCTTAGCGAGAGGAACCACAGATACGCACTATTTT. Encoded protein: CANSLARGTTDTHYF.

This clonotype showed up many times. The chain joins TRBV6-5 to TRBJ2-2; no reliable D call. The CDR3 runs to 17 residues. V was trimmed by 6 bases and J by 3 bases, leaving 20 bases between them. Germline loops: CDR1 MNHEY, CDR2 SVGAGI. The CDR3 here is CASSQVYQNSDTGELFF. As DNA, the CDR3 is TGTGCCAGCAGCCAGGTCTACCAGAACTCAGACACCGGGGAGCTGTTTTTT.

As for this clonotype: Since a much larger clone is just one base distant, this may be a read error. This rearrangement joins TRBV4-2 to TRBJ2-1, with D perhaps being TRBD1 or TRBD2 (5 bases each). This CDR3 spans 15 amino acids. Germline CDR1 LGHNA, CDR2 YNFKEQ. V lost 0 bases, J lost 4 bases, and 10 bases lay in between. CDR3 sequence (DNA): TGTGCCAGCAGCCAAGAAGGGACCGGATACAATGAGCAGTTCTTC. Translation: CASSQEGTGYNEQFF.